These 32 T cell receptor beta chains share one sample of origin, sequenced in a study of shared clonotypes between healthy human individuals. Some clones are missing from TCRdb's copy, which holds only in-frame ones; the method was immunoSEQ multiplex PCR. The table lists some 980,000 clones, over 60% of them singletons. Sequenced material: memory CD4+ T cells sorted from blood. Subset of the sample: CD45RA-negative fraction. Receptors originate from a man aged 18 to 35 in good health.

The J gene is TRBJ2-3, the V gene TRBV4-3; D is unclear. Trimming shortened V by 1 base and J by 4 bases, and 9 bases separated the two germline ends. Germline CDR1 is LGHNA and CDR2 is YSLEER. The CDR3 totals 14 residues. CDR3: CASSQGGRADTQYF. The CDR3 DNA is TGCGCCAGCAGCCAAGGCGGAAGGGCAGATACGCAGTATTTT.

This clone turned up a few times. The V call is TRBV7-9, the J call TRBJ2-5, with TRBD1 as a possible D gene (5 bases). The V and J ends lost 2 bases and 4 bases respectively, with 5 bases between them. The CDR3 has 12 residues. In germline, CDR1 is SEHNR, CDR2 FQNEAQ (reference sequence). CDR3 nucleotide sequence: TGTGCCAGCAGCTTACAGGGAGAGACCCAGTACTTC. Translated, it gives CASSLQGETQYF.

DNA for the CDR3: TGTGCCAGTAGTCCGTCCCGGGACGGCCCGAACACTGAAGCTTTCTTT. Its translation: CASSPSRDGPNTEAFF. The V gene is TRBV19, the J gene TRBJ1-1; tentatively, D is TRBD1 (5 bases). Per germline, CDR1 LNHDA and CDR2 SQIVND (reference sequence). CDR3 size: 16 residues. Trimming removed 5 bases from V and 1 base from J, with 17 bases in between.

The V gene is TRBV21-1, the J gene TRBJ1-5; TRBD1 is taken as the D call from the table, unchecked against the DNA. TRBV21-1 constitutes a pseudogene. This CDR3 is 18 amino acids long. The CDR3 DNA sequence: TGTGCCAGCAGCGGGTCCCGGGACAGGGATTGGACCGATCAGCCCCAGCATTTT. This encodes CASSGSRDRDWTDQPQHF.

This clone was observed a few times. The chain has TRBV2 and TRBJ2-7; 7 bases map to TRBD1. Germline loops: CDR1 SNHLY, CDR2 FYNNEI. V dropped 3 bases and J dropped 3; count of bases not matched to a gene: 2. The CDR3 length is 13 residues. CDR3 sequence reads: CASSEDRIYEQYF. The CDR3, as DNA: TGTGCCAGCAGTGAGGACAGGATCTACGAGCAGTACTTC.

This clone has more than one count but fewer than ten. The chain couples TRBV9 to TRBJ1-2, with D hard to call. There are 14 residues in the CDR3. Germline CDR1 is SGDLS and CDR2 is YYNGEE. V was trimmed by 0 bases and J by 8 bases, leaving 14 bases between them. The CDR3 loop is CASSVEFPSDGYTF. The CDR3 coding sequence is TGTGCCAGCAGCGTAGAGTTCCCGTCTGACGGCTACACCTTC. Full variable domain (rest looked up from reference TRBV9 and TRBJ1-2): DSGVTQTPKHLITATGQRVTLRCSPRSGDLSVYWYQQSLDQGLQFLIQYYNGEERAKGNILERFSAQQFPDLHSELNLSSLELGDSALYFCASSVEFPSDGYTFGSGTRLTVV.

Points on this clone: The identical CDR3 is also encoded by other nucleotide sequences in the sample. The V and J genes are TRBV30 and TRBJ2-7; D perhaps matches TRBD2 (5 bases). The CDR3 covers 12 residues. Trimming left V 0 bases short and J 3 bases short, with 6 bases between. Per germline, CDR1 GTSNPN and CDR2 SVGIG (reference sequence). The CDR3 here is CAWSVGSYEQYF. The CDR3 DNA sequence: TGTGCCTGGAGTGTTGGGAGCTACGAGCAGTACTTC.

The V call is TRBV28, the J call TRBJ2-3; the D gene could be TRBD1 or TRBD2 (6 bases each). V was clipped by 8 bases and J by 5 bases, with 26 bases between them. The CDR3 has 17 residues. Germline CDR1 is MDHEN and CDR2 is SYDVKM. The CDR3 sequence: CASASTAGGLGRDTQYF. CDR3 in DNA: TGTGCCAGCGCCTCTACGGCCGGGGGCCTGGGTAGAGATACGCAGTATTTT.

This rearrangement joins TRBV6-1 to TRBJ1-5, with TRBD1 as a possible D gene (6 bases). The CDR3 runs to 14 residues. V lost 7 bases and J lost 1, with 11 bases in between. The germline CDR1 and CDR2 sequences are MNHNS and SASEGT. CDR3 region: CASTEGVSNQPQHF. CDR3 sequence (DNA): TGTGCCAGCACCGAGGGGGTAAGCAATCAGCCCCAGCATTTT.

This chain joins TRBV6-1 and TRBJ1-4; D possibly corresponds to TRBD1 (6 bases). The CDR3 extends over 15 amino acids. CDR1 and CDR2 from the germline V gene are MNHNS and SASEGT. Trimming removed 6 bases from V and 7 bases from J, with 18 bases in between. Written as DNA, the CDR3 is TGTGCCAGCAGCCCTGGGGGGGCGGTGGGTGAAAAACTGTTTTTT. Its translation: CASSPGGAVGEKLFF.

The DNA of the CDR3 is TGTGCCAGCAGTGTGGGTAAGGGGCCGATTCAGCCCCAGCATTTT. This sequence encodes CASSVGKGPIQPQHF. The chain couples TRBV2 to TRBJ1-5; D is perhaps TRBD1 (5 bases). This CDR3 region has 15 residues. CDR1 is SNHLY and CDR2 is FYNNEI in the germline V gene. The germline V and J ends were trimmed by 4 bases and 6 bases, with 16 bases remaining between them.

The genes are TRBV20-1 and TRBJ1-1; TRBD1 matches at 7 bases. CDR3 length: 11 residues. Trimming cost V 5 bases and J 11 bases; bases outside gene matches: 8. Germline V CDR1 and CDR2: DFQATT, SNEGSKA (reference sequence). CDR3: CSARKTGSAFF. The CDR3 DNA reads TGCAGTGCTCGTAAGACAGGGTCTGCTTTCTTT.

This clone was counted a single time. The V and J genes are TRBV5-6 and TRBJ1-2; no firm D call. V dropped 0 bases and J dropped 7 bases, with 10 bases sitting between them. There are 13 residues in the CDR3. The germline gives CDR1 SGHDT, CDR2 YYEEEE. The CDR3 sequence: CASSLGPSSGYTF. The CDR3 coding sequence is TGTGCCAGCAGCTTGGGTCCCTCGAGTGGCTACACCTTC.

V gene TRBV5-4 combines with J gene TRBJ1-2; tentatively, D is TRBD1 (5 bases). CDR1 and CDR2 from the germline V gene are SGHNT and YYREEE (reference sequence). V shed 6 bases and J shed 0 bases, with 15 bases lying between them. This CDR3 comprises 15 residues. The CDR3 spells CASNPSGDSNYGYTF. In DNA form, the CDR3 reads TGTGCCAGCAACCCGAGCGGGGACTCTAACTATGGCTACACCTTC.

This clone was detected only a few times. The chain employs TRBV20-1 and TRBJ2-3; D remains ambiguous. The V end lost 5 bases, the J end lost 4 bases, and 7 bases lay between the germline ends. Germline CDR1 DFQATT, CDR2 SNEGSKA (reference sequence). This CDR3 region has 11 residues. CDR3: CSALNADTQYF. CDR3 nucleotide sequence: TGCAGTGCTCTCAATGCAGATACGCAGTATTTT.

The CDR3 nucleotides read TGTGCCAGTAGTATGCAGTCTGTACGGGGAGAGCAGTTCTTC. Protein product: CASSMQSVRGEQFF. The chain employs TRBV19 and TRBJ2-1; perhaps TRBD2 as D (5 bases). The V gene's germline CDR1 is LNHDA and CDR2 SQIVND (reference sequence). This CDR3 comprises 14 residues. V lost 3 bases to trimming and J lost 10 bases, with 16 bases between them.

This clone was recorded once. Other DNA sequences in this sample translate to the same CDR3. The chain employs TRBV5-1 and TRBJ2-7; TRBD2 matches 9 bases. The CDR3 is 14 amino acids. Germline values: CDR1 SGHRS, CDR2 YFSETQ. The trim removed 0 bases at V and 7 bases at J, leaving 5 bases unmatched. CDR3 DNA: TGCGCCAGCAGCTTGGGGAGGACTAGCGATGAGCAGTACTTC. Amino acids: CASSLGRTSDEQYF.

The chain joins TRBV10-1 to TRBJ1-1; the D is unclear. This CDR3 spans 15 amino acids. CDR1 and CDR2 (germline): WNHNN, SYGVQD (reference sequence). V shed 8 bases and J shed 5 bases, with 21 bases lying between them. CDR3 amino acids: CASGVGWRSLTEAFF. The CDR3 region has the DNA TGCGCCAGCGGGGTGGGATGGAGAAGTTTGACTGAAGCTTTCTTT.

The V gene is TRBV6-6, the J gene TRBJ1-2, with a tentative D call TRBD1 (6 bases). This CDR3 is 12 amino acids long. The germline CDR1 and CDR2 sequences are MNHNY and SVGAGI (reference sequence). Trimming pared 5 bases from V and 10 bases from J, leaving 14 bases between. CDR3 protein: CASSRGTFDYTF. The CDR3 nucleotides are TGTGCCAGCAGTAGAGGGACATTCGACTACACCTTC.

This chain uses TRBV5-1 with TRBJ2-6; possibly TRBD2 for D (5 bases). The CDR3 spans 16 residues. Between the trimmed V and J ends, which lost 6 bases and 4 bases, there was a span of 17 bases. The V gene's germline CDR1 is SGHRS and CDR2 YFSETQ. The CDR3 region is CASTPQPGSGANVLTF. The CDR3, as DNA: TGCGCCAGCACACCACAGCCGGGGTCAGGGGCCAACGTCCTGACTTTC.

Ten or more counts support this clone. The chain employs TRBV4-3 and TRBJ2-7, with 9 nucleotides matching TRBD2. Per germline, CDR1 LGHNA and CDR2 YSLEER. Losses at the gene ends were 1 base for V and 5 bases for J; bases not matched to a gene: 12. The CDR3 contains 17 residues. CDR3: CASSQGDAGSGRDEQYF. The CDR3 nucleotides read TGCGCCAGCAGCCAAGGGGACGCGGGTAGCGGGAGAGACGAGCAGTACTTC.

CDR3 amino acids: CSADRGTEAFF. DNA for the CDR3: TGCAGTGCGGACCGAGGCACTGAAGCTTTCTTT. V usage is TRBV20-1 and J usage is TRBJ1-1; D remains ambiguous. CDR1 is DFQATT and CDR2 is SNEGSKA in the germline V gene (reference sequence). V was pared by 6 bases and J by 4 bases, with 9 bases between. This CDR3 is 11 amino acids long.

The rearrangement joins TRBV6-1 to TRBJ2-6; no reliable D call. V gave up 6 bases and J gave up 4 bases, with 13 bases separating them. Germline V gene data show CDR1 as MNHNS and CDR2 as SASEGT. This CDR3 is 15 amino acids long. The CDR3: CASRKAPGGANVLTF. The CDR3, as DNA: TGTGCCAGCAGGAAGGCCCCTGGAGGGGCCAACGTCCTGACTTTC.

CDR3 nucleotides: TGCGCCAGCAGTGAGAGGGAGGGACGCACAGATACGCAGTATTTT. Protein product: CASSEREGRTDTQYF. This chain joins TRBV10-2 and TRBJ2-3; 7 nucleotides align to TRBD2. Germline V gives CDR1 WSHSY, CDR2 SAAADI. This CDR3 has 15 amino acids. Losses at the gene ends were 2 bases for V and 1 base for J; bases not matched to a gene: 3.

V and J are TRBV7-2 and TRBJ2-2, with D unclear. CDR1 and CDR2 (germline): SGHTA, FQGNSA. Trimming left V 3 bases short and J 0 bases short, with 8 bases between. The CDR3 covers 15 residues. The CDR3 loop is CASSFGPSNTGELFF. CDR3 nucleotide sequence: TGTGCCAGCAGCTTTGGGCCTTCGAACACCGGGGAGCTGTTTTTT.

The sample holds many counts of this clone. The V gene is TRBV30, the J gene TRBJ2-2; 10 positions match TRBD2. The CDR3 is made up of 14 amino acids. The V segment lost 4 bases and the J segment 2 bases; nucleotides outside the gene matches: 1. Germline V gene sequence: CDR1 GTSNPN, CDR2 SVGIG (reference sequence). For the CDR3, the DNA is TGTGCCTGGACTAGCGGGAGTAACACCGGGGAGCTGTTTTTT. Its translation: CAWTSGSNTGELFF.

The chain employs TRBV28 and TRBJ1-2, with D possibly TRBD1 on 5 matching bases. In germline, CDR1 is MDHEN, CDR2 SYDVKM. Trimming pared 3 bases from V and 1 base from J, leaving 9 bases between. CDR3 size: 14 residues. For the CDR3, the DNA is TGTGCCAGCAGTTTTGGGGCATATAACTATGGCTACACCTTC. Translated: CASSFGAYNYGYTF.

This clone was counted once. At one of its ends the junction is not consistent with the germline gene, which may arise from a read error. The rearrangement uses TRBV25-1 and TRBJ1-2, with D tentatively TRBD1 (5 bases). The CDR3 covers 12 residues. Germline assignment: CDR1 MGHDK and CDR2 SYGVNS. CDR3 residues: CASSEGNRHTFF. The CDR3 DNA reads as TGTGCCAGCAGTGAAGGGAACAGGCACACCTTCTTC.

The chain joins TRBV5-5 to TRBJ2-7; no clear D. CDR3 length: 12 amino acids. V was trimmed by 0 bases and J by 13 bases, leaving 14 bases between them. The germline gives CDR1 SGHKS, CDR2 YYEKEE (reference sequence). CDR3 nucleotides: TGTGCCAGCAGCTTGGAACTCGACACACCATACTTC. Translation: CASSLELDTPYF.

This clone was seen only once. Other nucleotide sequences in the sample specify the same CDR3. The V gene is TRBV2, the J gene TRBJ2-1; perhaps TRBD1 as D (5 bases). V dropped 5 bases and J dropped 3 bases, with 8 bases sitting between them. The CDR3 loop spans 13 amino acids. Germline V gene sequence: CDR1 SNHLY, CDR2 FYNNEI. The CDR3 DNA follows: TGTGCCAGCAGTCTAGACAGCTACAATGAGCAGTTCTTC. Encoded protein: CASSLDSYNEQFF.

The chain links TRBV6-6 to TRBJ2-7; 9 bases fit TRBD2. The CDR3 has 15 residues. V was pared by 6 bases and J by 6 bases, with 12 bases of the junction left unmatched. The germline V gene encodes CDR1 MNHNY and CDR2 SVGAGI (reference sequence). This CDR3 is CASSRETSGTLEQYF. Written as DNA, the CDR3 is TGTGCCAGCAGCCGAGAGACTAGCGGCACTCTCGAGCAGTACTTC.

The chain carries TRBV9 and TRBJ2-7, with D perhaps TRBD1 (8 bases). Trimming took off 2 bases at V and 5 bases at J, with 17 bases between the two ends. The V gene's germline CDR1 is SGDLS and CDR2 YYNGEE. The CDR3 is made up of 15 amino acids. In DNA form, the CDR3 reads TGTGCCAGCAGCGTGGGACAGGCCCGGGGGGACGAGCAGTACTTC. Its protein is CASSVGQARGDEQYF. The full variable domain, its missing parts supplied by reference TRBV9 and TRBJ2-7, is DSGVTQTPKHLITATGQRVTLRCSPRSGDLSVYWYQQSLDQGLQFLIQYYNGEERAKGNILERFSAQQFPDLHSELNLSSLELGDSALYFCASSVGQARGDEQYFGPGTRLTVT.